The 25 T cell receptor beta chains below come from one sample, sequenced in a study of cytomegalovirus exposure and HLA in healthy donors (dated by TCRdb to 2015 to 2018). Library prep was done by the immunoSEQ multiplex PCR assay. For the multiplex PCR, a mixture combining 60 forward primers for TCR Vbeta segments and 13 reverse primers for TCR Jbeta segments was used. TCRdb holds this immuneACCESS table with in-frame rearrangements only. Some clones are missing; in checked studies, unresolved V genes explain under half, and the rest has no known cause. Here the sample has around 90,000 clones; roughly 60% occur a single time. In total, the top ten clones hold 20% to 25% of the sample. The sequencing input was PBMCs. The receptors stem from a woman aged 50 to 60 in good health and CMV-seropositive.

The genes are TRBV28 and TRBJ2-5, with 9 bases that match TRBD2. In germline, CDR1 is MDHEN, CDR2 SYDVKM. The CDR3 totals 17 residues. Trimming at V came to 1 base and at J to 4 bases, leaving 10 bases not matched to a gene. CDR3 residues: CASSLSGWRGGRETQYF. The CDR3, as DNA: TGTGCCAGCAGTTTATCGGGTTGGCGGGGGGGCCGAGAGACCCAGTACTTC.

The table lists this clone with a few counts. The V gene is TRBV5-1, the J gene TRBJ2-1; D call uncertain. The germline gives CDR1 SGHRS, CDR2 YFSETQ. V gave up 1 base and J gave up 5 bases, with 7 bases separating them. The CDR3 covers 13 residues. The CDR3 loop reads CASSLRADNEQFF. CDR3 nucleotide sequence: TGCGCCAGCAGCTTGAGAGCCGACAATGAGCAGTTCTTC.

This clone was detected a few times. The chain couples TRBV6-6 to TRBJ2-2; tentative D call: TRBD2 (7 bases). CDR3 length: 14 amino acids. The germline V gene encodes CDR1 MNHNY and CDR2 SVGAGI (reference sequence). Trimming shortened V by 5 bases and J by 5 bases, and 12 bases separated the two germline ends. DNA for the CDR3: TGTGCCAGCAGTCCCGGGGGGCCGACCGGGGAGCTGTTTTTT. Residues: CASSPGGPTGELFF.

The table lists this clone with a few counts. The V and J genes are TRBV4-1 and TRBJ2-7; 7 bases line up with TRBD1. The CDR3 length is 15 residues. V was pared by 4 bases and J by 2 bases, with 8 bases of the junction left unmatched. Germline V CDR1 and CDR2: MGHRA, YSYEKL. The CDR3, as DNA: TGCGCCAGCAGCCGCGAGGACAGGTCGGCCTACGAGCAGTACTTC. Its protein is CASSREDRSAYEQYF.

V usage is TRBV5-1 and J usage is TRBJ2-5, with 7 bases aligning to TRBD1. The CDR3 runs to 15 residues. Trimming removed 0 bases from V and 2 bases from J; junction bases left unmatched: 4. Germline CDR1 and CDR2: SGHRS and YFSETQ. The CDR3 spells CASSLGPGGQETQYF. The CDR3 nucleotides are TGCGCCAGCAGCTTGGGGCCAGGGGGACAAGAGACCCAGTACTTC.

The V call is TRBV4-1, the J call TRBJ2-7; perhaps TRBD2 as D (7 bases). Germline lookup yields CDR1 MGHRA and CDR2 YSYEKL. Trimming took 0 bases from V and 6 from J, leaving 24 bases between them. The CDR3 extends over 18 amino acids. The CDR3 coding sequence is TGCGCCAGCAGCCAAGATAGCTGGGGGGCGGGGGAAGATCGCGAGCAGTACTTC. This encodes CASSQDSWGAGEDREQYF.

This chain links TRBV7-2 with TRBJ2-7; TRBD2 is a possible D gene (5 bases). There are 14 residues in the CDR3. Germline CDR1 SGHTA, CDR2 FQGNSA. Trimming left V 0 bases short and J 6 bases short, with 12 bases between. CDR3 DNA sequence: TGTGCCAGCAGCTTAGCTGAAGGACTGAGCGAGCAGTACTTC. Translated: CASSLAEGLSEQYF.

Regarding this clone: This specimen includes other DNA sequences encoding the same CDR3. This chain links TRBV9 with TRBJ2-5, with TRBD2 as a possible D gene (5 bases). This CDR3 region has 16 residues. The ends were cut back, 2 bases at V and 2 bases at J, with 16 bases in the middle. Per germline, CDR1 SGDLS and CDR2 YYNGEE. Here the CDR3 reads CASSVASGGFQETQYF. The CDR3 DNA sequence: TGTGCCAGCAGCGTTGCCAGCGGAGGCTTTCAAGAGACCCAGTACTTC.

The rearrangement joins TRBV11-2 to TRBJ1-6, with 8 bases identical to TRBD1. CDR3 length equals 15 residues. V lost 1 base to trimming and J lost 13 bases; unmatched junction nucleotides: 9. Germline-derived CDR1 and CDR2 are SGHAT and FQNNGV. The CDR3 loop reads CASSLGGQGATPLHF. DNA of the CDR3: TGTGCCAGCAGCTTAGGGGGTCAGGGGGCGACGCCCCTCCACTTT.

This clone came up once. This chain links TRBV6-1 with TRBJ1-1, with a possible D match to TRBD1 (5 bases). The CDR3 sequence is 14 residues long. The V gene lost 3 bases and the J gene lost 1 base, with 9 bases spanning the gap. Germline CDR1 is MNHNS and CDR2 is SASEGT. Here the CDR3 reads CASSELTANTEAFF. The CDR3 region has the DNA TGTGCCAGCAGTGAGTTGACAGCGAACACTGAAGCTTTCTTT.

The chain employs TRBV28 and TRBJ2-1, with TRBD1 as a possible D gene (6 bases). The CDR3 has 15 residues. Germline V gene sequence: CDR1 MDHEN, CDR2 SYDVKM. V was cut by 5 bases and J by 3 bases, with 14 bases left in between. CDR3 in amino acids: CASSNYDRLYNEQFF. The CDR3 coding sequence is TGTGCCAGCAGTAATTACGACAGGCTCTACAATGAGCAGTTCTTC.

The chain recombines TRBV13 with TRBJ2-4, with D tentatively TRBD1 (6 bases). Per the germline V gene, CDR1 is PRHDT and CDR2 is FYEKMQ (reference sequence). V shed 4 bases and J shed 5 bases, with 15 bases lying between them. This CDR3 is built from 15 residues. The CDR3 coding sequence is TGTGCCAGCAGCTCACTACAGGGAACTGAAAACATTCAGTACTTC. This translates into CASSSLQGTENIQYF.

The chain combines TRBV4-1 with TRBJ2-7; possibly TRBD1 for D (6 bases). CDR3 length equals 14 residues. Germline CDR1 and CDR2: MGHRA and YSYEKL. Between the trimmed V and J ends, which lost 1 base and 2 bases, there was a span of 9 bases. In DNA, the CDR3 is TGCGCCAGCAGCCAAGCTGCAGGGGCCTACGAGCAGTACTTC. Amino acid sequence: CASSQAAGAYEQYF.

The rearrangement uses TRBV7-9 and TRBJ1-2; perhaps TRBD1 as D (6 bases). Germline lookup yields CDR1 SEHNR and CDR2 FQNEAQ (reference sequence). Trimming took off 6 bases at V and 8 bases at J, with 19 bases between the two ends. The CDR3 totals 14 residues. CDR3 region: CASRPLGTLGGYTF. CDR3 in DNA: TGTGCCAGCAGACCCCTCGGGACACTGGGGGGCTACACCTTC.

Written as DNA, the CDR3 is TGTGCCAGCGGGGGGGCGCGGAACACTGAAGCTTTCTTT. Protein: CASGGARNTEAFF. The gene calls are TRBV2 and TRBJ1-1, with D perhaps matching TRBD1 (6 bases). Germline CDR1 and CDR2: SNHLY and FYNNEI. There are 13 residues in the CDR3. The ends were cut back, 8 bases at V and 1 base at J, with 11 bases in the middle. The full variable domain, completed using reference TRBV2 and TRBJ1-1, is EPEVTQTPSHQVTQMGQEVILRCVPISNHLYFYWYRQILGQKVEFLVSFYNNEISEKSEIFDDQFSVERPDGSNFTLKIRSTKLEDSAMYFCASGGARNTEAFFGQGTRLTVV.

V is TRBV28 and J is TRBJ2-5; TRBD1 aligns across 8 bases. V gave up 4 bases and J gave up 5 bases; unmatched junction bases: 12. Germline V lookup: CDR1 MDHEN, CDR2 SYDVKM. The CDR3 has 16 amino acids. CDR3 in amino acids: CASSSAGGLLGETQYF. In DNA, the CDR3 is TGTGCCAGCAGTTCGGCAGGGGGCCTCTTGGGGGAGACCCAGTACTTC.

This chain joins TRBV6-1 and TRBJ1-2, with a possible D match to TRBD1 (5 bases). The germline V and J ends were trimmed by 1 base and 0 bases, with 9 bases remaining between them. CDR1 MNHNS and CDR2 SASEGT come from the germline V gene. The CDR3 spans 15 residues. Written as DNA, the CDR3 is TGTGCCAGCAGTGAAGTAGGGGTATCTAACTATGGCTACACCTTC. Amino acid sequence: CASSEVGVSNYGYTF.

The chain recombines TRBV29-1 with TRBJ2-3; 15 bases align to TRBD2. Germline CDR1 SQVTM, CDR2 ANQGSEA. J lost 1 base, V lost 6 bases, and 20 bases had no gene match. The CDR3 sequence is 21 residues long. The CDR3 DNA follows: TGCAGCGTCCCTGGACTAGCGGGGGGGGGCCCATCTCTGTTCGGCACAGATACGCAGTATTTT. The encoded protein is CSVPGLAGGGPSLFGTDTQYF.

V and J are TRBV5-1 and TRBJ2-2; weak D call: TRBD2 (6 bases). The V end lost 3 bases, the J end lost 0 bases, and 21 bases lay between the germline ends. This CDR3 has 19 amino acids. Germline V lookup: CDR1 SGHRS, CDR2 YFSETQ. The CDR3 DNA sequence: TGCGCCAGCAGCTCAAGTATGGGACTCCTCCTTTCGAACACCGGGGAGCTGTTTTTT. As protein: CASSSSMGLLLSNTGELFF.

The CDR3 reads CASTRGSPYNEQFF. The CDR3 DNA sequence: TGTGCCAGCACCAGGGGGAGTCCCTACAATGAGCAGTTCTTC. This sequence joins TRBV25-1 and TRBJ2-1, with TRBD1 identical over 7 bases. V lost 7 bases and J lost 2; bases outside the gene matches: 5. The length of the CDR3 is 14 residues. Germline lookup yields CDR1 MGHDK and CDR2 SYGVNS.

J is TRBJ2-5 and V is TRBV4-2, with D tentatively TRBD1 (5 bases). V was cut by 1 base and J by 1 base, with 13 bases left in between. Germline V gene sequence: CDR1 LGHNA, CDR2 YNFKEQ. This CDR3 region has 16 residues. CDR3 loop: CASSQGIRGGQETQYF. The CDR3 region has the DNA TGTGCCAGCAGCCAAGGAATAAGGGGCGGCCAAGAGACCCAGTACTTC.

The chain recombines TRBV27 with TRBJ2-1, with 8 nucleotides matching TRBD1. Trimming at V came to 4 bases and at J to 5 bases, leaving 7 bases not matched to a gene. From germline, CDR1 is MNHEY and CDR2 SMNVEV (reference sequence). The CDR3 contains 15 residues. The CDR3 spells CASSSGQGLDNEQFF. Here the CDR3 DNA reads TGTGCCAGCAGTTCAGGACAGGGCCTAGACAATGAGCAGTTCTTC.

This rearrangement joins TRBV9 to TRBJ2-7; 8 bases are shared with TRBD1. Germline-derived CDR1 and CDR2 are SGDLS and YYNGEE. Trimming removed 0 bases from V and 6 bases from J; junction bases left unmatched: 8. The CDR3 runs 15 residues. The CDR3 DNA reads as TGTGCCAGCAGCGTAGGCCCGGGACAGGATCCCGAGCAGTACTTC. This sequence encodes CASSVGPGQDPEQYF. Based on the CDR3 plus reference TRBV9 and TRBJ2-7, the full variable domain is DSGVTQTPKHLITATGQRVTLRCSPRSGDLSVYWYQQSLDQGLQFLIQYYNGEERAKGNILERFSAQQFPDLHSELNLSSLELGDSALYFCASSVGPGQDPEQYFGPGTRLTVT.

The chain links TRBV5-4 to TRBJ2-5, with 9 bases aligning to TRBD1. The CDR3 is 14 residues long. J lost 3 bases, V lost 2 bases, and 2 bases had no gene match. Germline V gene lookup returns CDR1 SGHNT and CDR2 YYREEE (reference sequence). CDR3 sequence: CASSFTGGKETQYF. The CDR3 DNA is TGTGCCAGCAGCTTCACAGGGGGCAAAGAGACCCAGTACTTC.

This clone was recorded a few times. The chain recombines TRBV5-1 with TRBJ2-2, with TRBD2 as a possible D gene (5 bases). Per germline, CDR1 SGHRS and CDR2 YFSETQ. The CDR3 length is 14 residues. Trimming left V 0 bases short and J 10 bases short, with 13 bases between. The CDR3 reads CASSLGLPVEELFF. The CDR3 DNA reads as TGCGCCAGCAGCTTGGGACTACCAGTGGAGGAGCTGTTTTTT.